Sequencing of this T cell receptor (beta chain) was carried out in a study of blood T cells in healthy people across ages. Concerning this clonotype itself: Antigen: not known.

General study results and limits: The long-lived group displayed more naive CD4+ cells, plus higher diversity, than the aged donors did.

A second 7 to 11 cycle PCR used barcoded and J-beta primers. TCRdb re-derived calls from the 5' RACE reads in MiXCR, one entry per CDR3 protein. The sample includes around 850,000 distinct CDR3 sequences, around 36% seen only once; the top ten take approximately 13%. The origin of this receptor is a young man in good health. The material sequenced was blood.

The CDR3 nucleotides read TGCAGTGCGAGCATCCCCACAGATACGCAGTATTTT. Translated, it gives CSASIPTDTQYF. The rearrangement joins TRBV20-1 to TRBJ2-3; D remains ambiguous. V was shortened by 6 bases and J by 2 bases, with 9 bases between the two germline ends. The CDR3 is 12 residues long. Germline values: CDR1 DFQATT, CDR2 SNEGSKA (reference sequence).